The rows below give T cell receptor beta chains drawn from one sample of a study of T-cell reconstitution after alpha-beta-depleted transplantation in children. From the PCR reads, TCRdb called clonotypes with MiXCR, one entry per CDR3 protein. This table holds 280,000 or so distinct CDR3 sequences, 11% found once. The sequencing used peripheral blood, collected 180 days after TCRalphabeta/CD19-depleted stem cell transplant. The origin of the receptors is a male patient between 2 and 10 years old who had a stem cell transplant for chronic granulomatous disease, so the T cells may come from the graft donor. Each CDR3 is given with its conserved first and last residue. A D gene is named only where the DNA matches it firmly. A row's size may be missing; if present it is once, few, many or a size class.

size	V	J	D	CDR3	DNA
many	TRBV29-1	TRBJ2-1	-	CSVDQPSYNEQFF	TGCAGCGTTGACCAGCCCTCCTACAATGAGCAGTTCTTC
-	TRBV25-1	TRBJ2-7	-	CTSSESGYEQYF	TGTACCAGCAGTGAATCAGGGTACGAGCAGTACTTC
many	TRBV11-2	TRBJ2-7	TRBD1	CASSLVPGQSYEQYF	TGTGCCAGCAGCTTAGTCCCGGGACAGTCCTACGAGCAGTACTTC
many	TRBV5-1	TRBJ2-3	TRBD2	CASSSGTTTSTDTQYF	TGCGCCAGCAGCTCCGGGACTACCACTAGCACAGATACGCAGTATTTT
many	TRBV18	TRBJ2-3	TRBD1	CASSPPGTGTDTQYF	TGTGCCAGCTCACCACCCGGGACAGGGACAGATACGCAGTATTTT
many	TRBV6-4	TRBJ2-1	TRBD2	CASSPASGSGYEQFF	TGTGCCAGCAGTCCAGCCAGCGGGAGTGGATATGAGCAGTTCTTC
many	TRBV6-1	TRBJ1-5	-	CASSELGQGLIAISPSIF	-
many	TRBV25-1	TRBJ2-5	-	CASSRRTQETQYF	TGTGCCAGCAGCCGTCGAACACAAGAGACCCAGTACTTC
few	TRBV5-4	TRBJ2-1	-	CASSPNPSFHSYNEQFF	TGTGCCAGCAGCCCGAACCCCTCCTTCCACTCCTACAATGAGCAGTTCTTC
many	TRBV24-1	TRBJ2-3	TRBD2	CATSDNSGGGADTQYF	TGTGCCACCAGTGATAATAGCGGGGGAGGAGCAGATACGCAGTATTTT
many	TRBV20-1	TRBJ2-7	-	CSAHAALSYEQYF	TGCAGTGCTCACGCGGCTCTCTCCTACGAGCAGTACTTC
-	TRBV4-1	TRBJ2-1	TRBD2	CASSQERFSGRPTFNEQFF	TGCGCCAGCAGCCAAGAGAGGTTTAGCGGGAGGCCCACCTTCAATGAGCAGTTCTTC
-	TRBV18	TRBJ2-7	TRBD2	CANSHGGGAYEQYF	TGTGCCAACTCACACGGTGGGGGGGCCTACGAGCAGTACTTC
many	TRBV6-2/TRBV6-3	TRBJ2-7	TRBD1	CASSRRQGSEQYF	TGTGCCAGCAGCCGTAGACAGGGTTCCGAGCAGTACTTC
-	TRBV6-2/TRBV6-3	TRBJ2-1	TRBD1	CASSGTGFNEQFF	TGTGCCAGCAGTGGGACAGGGTTCAATGAGCAGTTCTTC
-	TRBV28	TRBJ2-7	-	CASVPGTPYEQYF	TGTGCCAGCGTACCCGGTACACCCTACGAGCAGTACTTC
many	TRBV29-1	TRBJ2-5	TRBD2	CSVLGTSGAETQYF	TGCAGCGTCCTTGGGACTAGCGGGGCAGAGACCCAGTACTTC
-	TRBV6-1	TRBJ2-1	-	CASIGQPTNEQFF	TGTGCCAGCATAGGGCAGCCTACCAATGAGCAGTTCTTC
many	TRBV9	TRBJ2-3	TRBD2	CASSPGTSVSTDTQYF	TGTGCCAGCAGCCCCGGGACTAGCGTTAGCACAGATACGCAGTATTTT
many	TRBV20-1	TRBJ2-1	TRBD2	CSARVYRGASGTYNEQFF	TGCAGTGCTAGAGTGTATCGAGGGGCTAGCGGGACGTACAATGAGCAGTTCTTC
many	TRBV6-2/TRBV6-3	TRBJ2-2	TRBD1	CASRGTGPGELFF	TGTGCCAGCAGGGGGACAGGGCCCGGGGAGCTGTTTTTT
many	TRBV7-2	TRBJ2-7	-	CASSSYRDRGTYEQYF	TGTGCCAGCAGCTCATACCGGGACCGAGGGACCTACGAGCAGTACTTC
many	TRBV4-2	TRBJ2-2	-	CASSQEVSGANTGELFF	TGTGCCAGCAGCCAAGAGGTCTCGGGGGCGAACACCGGGGAGCTGTTTTTT
many	TRBV5-4	TRBJ2-5	TRBD2	CASSGHSGIKETQYF	TGTGCCAGCAGCGGCCATAGCGGGATAAAAGAGACCCAGTACTTC
-	TRBV7-8	TRBJ2-1	TRBD2	CASSHNIGGGSGEQFF	TGCGCCAGCAGCCACAACATTGGCGGCGGGAGTGGTGAGCAGTTCTTC
many	TRBV6-5	TRBJ2-3	-	CASSYVGVSTDTQYF	TGTGCCAGCAGTTATGTTGGGGTTAGCACAGATACGCAGTATTTT
many	TRBV5-6	TRBJ1-1	-	CASSLARMNTEAFF	TGTGCCAGCAGCTTGGCCAGAATGAACACTGAAGCTTTCTTT
many	TRBV6-2/TRBV6-3	TRBJ2-1	TRBD2	CASSKSGGAHNEQFF	TGTGCCAGCAGTAAAAGCGGGGGGGCCCACAATGAGCAGTTCTTC
many	TRBV20-1	TRBJ1-6	-	CSARKGRSSYNSPLHF	TGCAGTGCTAGGAAAGGACGGAGCTCCTATAATTCACCCCTCCACTTT
few	TRBV6-5	TRBJ2-5	-	CASSYSRIARQETQYF	TGTGCCAGCAGTTACTCGAGAATAGCGAGGCAAGAGACCCAGTACTTC
few	TRBV2	TRBJ2-2	TRBD1	CASTRQGANTGELFF	TGTGCCAGCACCCGACAGGGGGCGAACACCGGGGAGCTGTTTTTT
many	TRBV12-3/TRBV12-4	TRBJ2-3	-	CASSRGRTSTDTQYF	TGTGCCAGCAGCAGAGGACGGACTAGCACAGATACGCAGTATTTT
few	TRBV24-1	TRBJ2-1	-	CATSEKDARSYNEQFF	TGTGCCACCAGTGAGAAGGACGCCCGCTCCTACAATGAGCAGTTCTTC
many	TRBV28	TRBJ2-3	TRBD1	CASSFWDSKSSTDTQYF	TGTGCCAGCAGTTTTTGGGACAGCAAATCTAGCACAGATACGCAGTATTTT
many	TRBV20-1	TRBJ2-3	TRBD2	CSARVVAGAHTQYF	TGCAGTGCTAGAGTTGTAGCGGGGGCGCATACGCAGTATTTT
-	TRBV5-1	TRBJ2-3	-	CASSSRDTKYF	TGCGCCAGCAGCTCCAGAGATACGAAGTATTTT
many	TRBV7-6	TRBJ2-5	-	CASSLRGKEETQYF	TGTGCCAGCAGCTTAAGGGGGAAAGAAGAGACCCAGTACTTC
many	TRBV5-1	TRBJ2-2	TRBD2	CASSFSGSFTGELFF	TGCGCCAGCAGCTTTAGCGGGAGTTTCACCGGGGAGCTGTTTTTT
many	TRBV29-1	TRBJ2-7	-	CSVSGGRNFEQYF	TGCAGCGTTTCAGGTGGGAGAAATTTCGAGCAGTACTTC
many	TRBV14	TRBJ2-3	-	CASSQVQVGGRADTQYF	TGTGCCAGCAGCCAAGTACAGGTTGGGGGGCGAGCAGATACGCAGTATTTT
many	TRBV4-2	TRBJ2-7	TRBD2	CASSRRTGTLLSGVVYEQYF	TGTGCCAGCAGCAGGAGAACCGGGACACTGCTTAGCGGGGTGGTGTACGAGCAGTACTTC